This T cell receptor (beta chain) was captured in a study of cytomegalovirus exposure and HLA in healthy donors. It was with 60 Vbeta and 13 Jbeta primers that the PCR ran. Clones were sequenced by immunoSEQ multiplex PCR, and TCRdb holds only the in-frame ones, with some missing. This repertoire shows approximately 140,000 clones, approximately 85% found once; its top ten account for around 1.7%. Material: PBMCs. The sequence came from a boy aged 5-17 years in good health and CMV-seronegative.

Here the CDR3 reads CATQDRGGTEAFF. The CDR3 region has the DNA TGTGCCACCCAGGACAGGGGGGGCACTGAAGCTTTCTTT. The gene calls are TRBV10-3 and TRBJ1-1, with TRBD1 identical over 10 bases. Unmatched junction bases numbered 6, after V lost 10 bases and J lost 4 bases. The CDR3 contains 13 residues. Germline V gene sequence: CDR1 ENHRY, CDR2 SYGVKD.